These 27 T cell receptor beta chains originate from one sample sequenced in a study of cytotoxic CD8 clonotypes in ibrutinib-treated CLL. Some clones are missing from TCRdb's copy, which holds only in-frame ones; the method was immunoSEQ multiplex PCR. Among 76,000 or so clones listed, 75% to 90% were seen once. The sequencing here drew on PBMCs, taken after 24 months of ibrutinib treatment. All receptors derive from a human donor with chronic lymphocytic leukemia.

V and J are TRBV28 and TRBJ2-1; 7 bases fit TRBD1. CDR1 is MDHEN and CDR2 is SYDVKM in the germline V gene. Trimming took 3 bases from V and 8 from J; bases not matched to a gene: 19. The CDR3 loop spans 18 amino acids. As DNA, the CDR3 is TGTGCCAGCAGTTTTGACTTGACAGGGATAGAAATACAGCATGAGCAGTTCTTC. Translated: CASSFDLTGIEIQHEQFF.

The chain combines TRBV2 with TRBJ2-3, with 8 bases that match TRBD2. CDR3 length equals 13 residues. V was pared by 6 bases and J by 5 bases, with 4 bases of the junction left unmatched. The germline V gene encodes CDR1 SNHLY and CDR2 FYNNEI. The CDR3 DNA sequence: TGTGCCAGCAGGACTAGCGCCCAAGATACGCAGTATTTT. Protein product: CASRTSAQDTQYF.

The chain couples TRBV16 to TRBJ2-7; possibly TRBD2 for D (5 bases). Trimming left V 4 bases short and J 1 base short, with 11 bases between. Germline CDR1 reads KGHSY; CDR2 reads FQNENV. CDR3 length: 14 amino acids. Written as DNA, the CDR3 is TGTGCCAGCAGCCCCACCCGCGGGTCCTACGAGCAGTACTTC. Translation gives CASSPTRGSYEQYF.

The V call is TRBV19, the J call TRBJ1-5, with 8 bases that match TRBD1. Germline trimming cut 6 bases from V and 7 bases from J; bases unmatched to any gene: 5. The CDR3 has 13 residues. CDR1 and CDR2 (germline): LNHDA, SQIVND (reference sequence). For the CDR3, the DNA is TGTGCCAGTAGCGGACAGGGCCAACAGCCCCAGCATTTT. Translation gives CASSGQGQQPQHF.

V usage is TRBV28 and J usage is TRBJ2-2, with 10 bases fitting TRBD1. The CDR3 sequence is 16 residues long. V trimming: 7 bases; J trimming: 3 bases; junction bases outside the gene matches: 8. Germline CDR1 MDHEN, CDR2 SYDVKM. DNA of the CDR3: TGTGCCAGCACCCCGCTGGGGACAGGGGACACCGGGGAGCTGTTTTTT. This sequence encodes CASTPLGTGDTGELFF.

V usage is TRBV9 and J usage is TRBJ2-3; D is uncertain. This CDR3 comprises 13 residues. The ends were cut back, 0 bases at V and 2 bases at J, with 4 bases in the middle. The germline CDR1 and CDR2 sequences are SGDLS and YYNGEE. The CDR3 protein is CASSVVPTDTQYF. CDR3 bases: TGTGCCAGCAGCGTAGTTCCCACAGATACGCAGTATTTT.

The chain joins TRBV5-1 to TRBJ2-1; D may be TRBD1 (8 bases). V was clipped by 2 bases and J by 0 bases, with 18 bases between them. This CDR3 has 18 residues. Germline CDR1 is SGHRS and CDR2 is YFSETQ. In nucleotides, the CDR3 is TGCGCCAGCAGCTTCCCGCAACAGGGGGGGATCTCCTACAATGAGCAGTTCTTC. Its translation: CASSFPQQGGISYNEQFF.

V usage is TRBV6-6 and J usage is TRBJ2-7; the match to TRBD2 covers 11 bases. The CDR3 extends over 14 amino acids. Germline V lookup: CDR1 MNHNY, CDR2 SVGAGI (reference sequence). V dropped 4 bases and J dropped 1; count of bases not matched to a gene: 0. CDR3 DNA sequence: TGTGCCAGCAGTTTAGCGGGAGGGTCCTACGAGCAGTACTTC. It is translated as CASSLAGGSYEQYF.

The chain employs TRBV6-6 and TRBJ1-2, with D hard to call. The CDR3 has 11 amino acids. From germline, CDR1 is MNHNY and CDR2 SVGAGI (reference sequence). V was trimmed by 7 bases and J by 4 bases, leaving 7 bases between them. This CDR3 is CASTGGYGYTF. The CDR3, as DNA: TGTGCCAGCACAGGCGGCTATGGCTACACCTTC.

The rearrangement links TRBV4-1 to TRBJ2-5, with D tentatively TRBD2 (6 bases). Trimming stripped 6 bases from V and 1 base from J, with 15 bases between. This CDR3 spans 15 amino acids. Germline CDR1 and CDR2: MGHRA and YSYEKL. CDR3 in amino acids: CASRSETGVQETQYF. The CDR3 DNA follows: TGCGCCAGCAGGAGCGAGACGGGGGTCCAAGAGACCCAGTACTTC.

The CDR3 DNA sequence: TGTGCCAGCAGCTTAGCCAGGGGGCTCGCAGAGACCCAGTACTTC. It codes for CASSLARGLAETQYF. V usage is TRBV7-2 and J usage is TRBJ2-5; 8 bases fit TRBD1. V lost 0 bases to trimming and J lost 4 bases; unmatched junction nucleotides: 4. Germline V gene lookup returns CDR1 SGHTA and CDR2 FQGNSA. The CDR3 spans 15 residues. The complete variable domain, with remaining parts taken from reference TRBV7-2 and TRBJ2-5, reads GAGVSQSPSNKVTEKGKDVELRCDPISGHTALYWYRQSLGQGLEFLIYFQGNSAPDKSGLPSDRFSAERTGGSVSTLTIQRTQQEDSAVYLCASSLARGLAETQYFGPGTRLLVL.

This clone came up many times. CDR3 residues: CASSLGKGTGPPNYEQYF. CDR3 nucleotides: TGTGCCAGCAGCTTAGGTAAGGGGACAGGTCCCCCTAATTACGAGCAGTACTTC. This chain uses TRBV7-9 with TRBJ2-7, with TRBD1 matching over 8 bases. The germline V gene encodes CDR1 SEHNR and CDR2 FQNEAQ (reference sequence). The CDR3 sequence is 18 residues long. V trimming: 1 base; J trimming: 4 bases; junction bases outside the gene matches: 15.

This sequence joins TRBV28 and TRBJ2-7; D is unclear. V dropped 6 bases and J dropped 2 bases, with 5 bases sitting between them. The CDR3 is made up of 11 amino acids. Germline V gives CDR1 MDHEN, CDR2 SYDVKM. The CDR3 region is CASSRTYEQYF. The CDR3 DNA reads TGTGCCAGCAGCCGAACCTACGAGCAGTACTTC. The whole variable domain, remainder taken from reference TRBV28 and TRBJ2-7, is DVKVTQSSRYLVKRTGEKVFLECVQDMDHENMFWYRQDPGLGLRLIYFSYDVKMKEKGDIPEGYSVSREKKERFSLILESASTNQTSMYLCASSRTYEQYFGPGTRLTVT.

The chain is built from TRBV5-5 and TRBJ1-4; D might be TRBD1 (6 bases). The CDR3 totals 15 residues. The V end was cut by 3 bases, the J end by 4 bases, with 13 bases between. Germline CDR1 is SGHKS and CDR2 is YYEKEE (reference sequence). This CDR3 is CASSWIAGVNEKLFF. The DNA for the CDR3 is TGTGCCAGCAGCTGGATTGCAGGGGTTAATGAAAAACTGTTTTTT. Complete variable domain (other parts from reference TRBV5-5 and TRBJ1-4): DAGVTQSPTHLIKTRGQQVTLRCSPISGHKSVSWYQQVLGQGPQFIFQYYEKEERGRGNFPDRFSARQFPNYSSELNVNALLLGDSALYLCASSWIAGVNEKLFFGSGTQLSVL.

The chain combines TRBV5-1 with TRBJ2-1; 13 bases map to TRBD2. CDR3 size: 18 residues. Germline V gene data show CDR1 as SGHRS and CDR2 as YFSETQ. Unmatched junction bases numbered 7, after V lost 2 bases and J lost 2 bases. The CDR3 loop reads CASSLLAGGNSAYNEQFF. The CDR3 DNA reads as TGCGCCAGCAGCTTACTAGCGGGAGGGAATTCCGCCTACAATGAGCAGTTCTTC.

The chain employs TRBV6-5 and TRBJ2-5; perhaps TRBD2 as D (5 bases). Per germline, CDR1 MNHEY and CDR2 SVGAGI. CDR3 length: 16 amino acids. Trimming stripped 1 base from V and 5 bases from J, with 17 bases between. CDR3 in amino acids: CASSYWTGRPGETQYF. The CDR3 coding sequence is TGTGCCAGCAGTTACTGGACGGGTCGCCCGGGGGAGACCCAGTACTTC.

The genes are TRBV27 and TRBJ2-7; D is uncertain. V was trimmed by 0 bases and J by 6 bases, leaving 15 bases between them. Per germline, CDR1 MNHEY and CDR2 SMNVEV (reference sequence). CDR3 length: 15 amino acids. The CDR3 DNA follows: TGTGCCAGCAGTTTATCCATGCCCTTAGTAGGCGAGCAGTACTTC. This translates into CASSLSMPLVGEQYF.

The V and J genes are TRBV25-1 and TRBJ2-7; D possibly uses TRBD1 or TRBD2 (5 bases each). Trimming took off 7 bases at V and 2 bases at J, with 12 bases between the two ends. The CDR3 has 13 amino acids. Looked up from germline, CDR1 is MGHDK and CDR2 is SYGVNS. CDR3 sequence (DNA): TGTGCCAGCAAGGGACCGGCAGCCTACGAGCAGTACTTC. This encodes CASKGPAAYEQYF.

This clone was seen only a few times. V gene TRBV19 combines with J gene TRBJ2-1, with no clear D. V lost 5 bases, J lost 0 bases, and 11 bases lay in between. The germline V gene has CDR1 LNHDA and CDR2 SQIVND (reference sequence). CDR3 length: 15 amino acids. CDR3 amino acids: CASSPSQSSYNEQFF. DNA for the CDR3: TGTGCCAGTAGTCCCTCCCAAAGCTCCTACAATGAGCAGTTCTTC.

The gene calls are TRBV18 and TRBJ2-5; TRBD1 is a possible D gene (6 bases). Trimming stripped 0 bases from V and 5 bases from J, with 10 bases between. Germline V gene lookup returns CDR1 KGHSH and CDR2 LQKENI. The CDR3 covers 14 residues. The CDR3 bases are TGTGCCAGCTCACCACCCACAGGGATGGAGACCCAGTACTTC. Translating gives CASSPPTGMETQYF.

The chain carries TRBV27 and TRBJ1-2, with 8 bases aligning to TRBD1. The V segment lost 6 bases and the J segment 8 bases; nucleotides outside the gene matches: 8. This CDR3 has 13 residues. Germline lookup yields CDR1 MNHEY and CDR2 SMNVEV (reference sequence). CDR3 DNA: TGTGCCAGCAGCCGGACAGGGTTGCGGGGCTACACCTTC. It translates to CASSRTGLRGYTF.

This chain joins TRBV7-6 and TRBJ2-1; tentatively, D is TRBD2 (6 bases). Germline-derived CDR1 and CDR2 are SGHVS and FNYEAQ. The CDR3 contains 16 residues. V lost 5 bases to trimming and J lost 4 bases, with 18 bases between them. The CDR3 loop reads CASSPRGGAIYNEQFF. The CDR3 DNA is TGTGCCAGCAGCCCTCGGGGCGGGGCGATTTACAATGAGCAGTTCTTC.

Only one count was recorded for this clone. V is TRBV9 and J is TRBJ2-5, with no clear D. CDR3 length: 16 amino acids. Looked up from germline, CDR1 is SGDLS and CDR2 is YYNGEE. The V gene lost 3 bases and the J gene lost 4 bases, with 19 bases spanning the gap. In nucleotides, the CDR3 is TGTGCCAGCAGCGATTCGGCCCAATGGGGATTAGAGACCCAGTACTTC. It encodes CASSDSAQWGLETQYF.

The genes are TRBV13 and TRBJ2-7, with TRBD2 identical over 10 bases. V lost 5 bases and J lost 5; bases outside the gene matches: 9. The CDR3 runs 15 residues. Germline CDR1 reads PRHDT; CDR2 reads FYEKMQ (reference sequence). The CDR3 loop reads CASSPRSAGGHEQYF. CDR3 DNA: TGTGCCAGCAGCCCGCGGTCAGCGGGAGGGCACGAGCAGTACTTC.

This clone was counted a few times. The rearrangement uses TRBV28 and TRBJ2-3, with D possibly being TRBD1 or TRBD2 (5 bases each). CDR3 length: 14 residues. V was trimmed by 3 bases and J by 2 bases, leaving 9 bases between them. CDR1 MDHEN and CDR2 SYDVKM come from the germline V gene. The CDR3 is CASSLGRITDTQYF. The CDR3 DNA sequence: TGTGCCAGCAGTTTGGGACGGATCACAGATACGCAGTATTTT.

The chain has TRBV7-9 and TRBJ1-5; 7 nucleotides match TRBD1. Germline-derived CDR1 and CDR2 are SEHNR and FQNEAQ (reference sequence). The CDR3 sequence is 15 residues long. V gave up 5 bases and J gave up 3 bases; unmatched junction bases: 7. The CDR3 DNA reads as TGTGCCAGCAGCGACGGGACAGCCTCCAATCAGCCCCAGCATTTT. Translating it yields CASSDGTASNQPQHF.

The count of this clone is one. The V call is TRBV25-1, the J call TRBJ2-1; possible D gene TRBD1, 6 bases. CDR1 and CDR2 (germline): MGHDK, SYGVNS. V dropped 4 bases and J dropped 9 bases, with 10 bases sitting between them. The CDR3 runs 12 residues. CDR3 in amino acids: CASSGGPGEQFF. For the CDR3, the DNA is TGTGCCAGCAGTGGGGGGCCGGGTGAGCAGTTCTTC. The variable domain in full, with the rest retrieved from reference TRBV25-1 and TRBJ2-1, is EADIYQTPRYLVIGTGKKITLECSQTMGHDKMYWYQQDPGMELHLIHYSYGVNSTEKGDLSSESTVSRIRTEHFPLTLESARPSHTSQYLCASSGGPGEQFFGPGTRLTVL.